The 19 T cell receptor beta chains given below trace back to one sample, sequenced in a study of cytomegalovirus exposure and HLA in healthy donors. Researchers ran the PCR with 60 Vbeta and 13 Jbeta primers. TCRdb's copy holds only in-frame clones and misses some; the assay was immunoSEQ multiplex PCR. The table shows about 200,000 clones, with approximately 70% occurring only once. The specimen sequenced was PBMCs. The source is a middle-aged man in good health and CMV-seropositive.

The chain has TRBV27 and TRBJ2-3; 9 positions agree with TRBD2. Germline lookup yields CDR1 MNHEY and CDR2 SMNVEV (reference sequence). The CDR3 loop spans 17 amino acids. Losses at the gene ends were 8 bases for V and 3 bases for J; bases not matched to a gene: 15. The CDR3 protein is CASRSFGGGGGTDTQYF. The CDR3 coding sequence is TGTGCCAGCCGGTCCTTTGGTGGCGGGGGGGGGACAGATACGCAGTATTTT.

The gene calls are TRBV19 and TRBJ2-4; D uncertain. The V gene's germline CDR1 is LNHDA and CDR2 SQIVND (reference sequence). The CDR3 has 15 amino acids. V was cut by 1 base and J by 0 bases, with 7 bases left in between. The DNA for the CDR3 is TGTGCCAGTAGTATAGGAACGGGAGCCAAAAACATTCAGTACTTC. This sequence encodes CASSIGTGAKNIQYF. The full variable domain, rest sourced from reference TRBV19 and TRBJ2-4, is DGGITQSPKYLFRKEGQNVTLSCEQNLNHDAMYWYRQDPGQGLRLIYYSQIVNDFQKGDIAEGYSVSREKKESFPLTVTSAQKNPTAFYLCASSIGTGAKNIQYFGAGTRLSVL.

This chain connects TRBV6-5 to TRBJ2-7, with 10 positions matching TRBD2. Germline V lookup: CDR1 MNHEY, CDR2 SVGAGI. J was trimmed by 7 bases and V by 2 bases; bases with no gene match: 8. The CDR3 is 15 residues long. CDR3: CASSYQLAGDGEQYF. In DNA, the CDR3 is TGTGCCAGCAGTTACCAGCTAGCGGGGGACGGAGAGCAGTACTTC.

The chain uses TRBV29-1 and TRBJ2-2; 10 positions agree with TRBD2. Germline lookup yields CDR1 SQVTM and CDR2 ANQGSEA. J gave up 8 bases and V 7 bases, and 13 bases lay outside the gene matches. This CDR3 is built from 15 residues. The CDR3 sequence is CSGSAAGGASGELFF. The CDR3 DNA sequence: TGCAGCGGAAGTGCAGCGGGGGGGGCGAGTGGGGAGCTGTTTTTT.

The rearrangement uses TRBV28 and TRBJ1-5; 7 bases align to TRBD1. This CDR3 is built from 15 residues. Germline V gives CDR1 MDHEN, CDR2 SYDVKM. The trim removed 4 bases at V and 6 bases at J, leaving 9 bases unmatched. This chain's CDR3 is CASSSRQGLGQPQHF. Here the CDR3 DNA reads TGTGCCAGCAGTTCGCGACAGGGTCTGGGTCAGCCCCAGCATTTT.

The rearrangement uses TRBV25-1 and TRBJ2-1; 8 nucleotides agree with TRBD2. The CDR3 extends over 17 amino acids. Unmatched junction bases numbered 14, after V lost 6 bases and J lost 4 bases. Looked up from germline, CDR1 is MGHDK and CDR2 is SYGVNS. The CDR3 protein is CASSPREGVSEYNEQFF. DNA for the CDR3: TGTGCCAGCAGCCCTCGGGAGGGGGTATCGGAATACAATGAGCAGTTCTTC.

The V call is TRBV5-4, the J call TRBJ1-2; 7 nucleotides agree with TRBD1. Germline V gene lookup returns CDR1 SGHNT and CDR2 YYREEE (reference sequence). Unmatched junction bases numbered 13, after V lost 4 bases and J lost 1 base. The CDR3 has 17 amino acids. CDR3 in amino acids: CASSAVLGTAVNYGYTF. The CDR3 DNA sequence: TGTGCCAGCAGCGCGGTACTTGGGACAGCCGTTAACTATGGCTACACCTTC.

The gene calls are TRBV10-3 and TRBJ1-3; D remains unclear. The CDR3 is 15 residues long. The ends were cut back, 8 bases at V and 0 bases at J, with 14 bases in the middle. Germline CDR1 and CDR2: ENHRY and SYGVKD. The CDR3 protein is CAIGQQTVSGNTIYF. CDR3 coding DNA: TGTGCCATCGGGCAACAGACGGTCTCTGGAAACACCATATATTTT.

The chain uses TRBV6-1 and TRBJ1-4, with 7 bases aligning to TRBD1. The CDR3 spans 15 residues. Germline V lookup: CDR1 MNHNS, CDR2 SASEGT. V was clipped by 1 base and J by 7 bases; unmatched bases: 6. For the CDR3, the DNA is TGTGCCAGCAGTGAAGGAGAGGGGGCGGGTGAAAAACTGTTTTTT. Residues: CASSEGEGAGEKLFF.

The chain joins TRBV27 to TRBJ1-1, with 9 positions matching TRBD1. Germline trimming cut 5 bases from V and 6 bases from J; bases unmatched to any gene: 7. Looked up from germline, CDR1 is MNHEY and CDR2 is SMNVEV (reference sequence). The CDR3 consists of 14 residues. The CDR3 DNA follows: TGTGCCAGCAGTCTCTACAGGGGGCGGGCTGAAGCTTTCTTT. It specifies CASSLYRGRAEAFF.

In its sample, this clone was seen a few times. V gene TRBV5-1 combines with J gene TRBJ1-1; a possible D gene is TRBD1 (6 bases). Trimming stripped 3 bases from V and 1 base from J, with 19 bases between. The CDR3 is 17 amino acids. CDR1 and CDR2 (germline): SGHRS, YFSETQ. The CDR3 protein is CASSWDGLMGANTEAFF. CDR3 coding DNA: TGCGCCAGCAGCTGGGATGGGTTGATGGGGGCGAACACTGAAGCTTTCTTT.

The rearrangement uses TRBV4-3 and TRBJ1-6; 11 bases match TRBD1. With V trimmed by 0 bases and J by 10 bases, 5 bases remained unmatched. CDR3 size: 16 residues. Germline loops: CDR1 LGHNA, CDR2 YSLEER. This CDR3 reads CASSQDQGQGESPLHF. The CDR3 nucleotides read TGCGCCAGCAGCCAAGATCAGGGACAGGGGGAATCACCCCTCCACTTT.

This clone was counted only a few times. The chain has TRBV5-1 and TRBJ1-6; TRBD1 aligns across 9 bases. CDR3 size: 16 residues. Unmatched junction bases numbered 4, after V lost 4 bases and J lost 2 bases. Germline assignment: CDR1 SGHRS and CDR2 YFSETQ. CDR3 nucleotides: TGCGCCAGCAGCGCGACAGGGGGAGCCTATAATTCACCCCTCCACTTT. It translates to CASSATGGAYNSPLHF. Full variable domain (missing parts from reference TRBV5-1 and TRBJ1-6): KAGVTQTPRYLIKTRGQQVTLSCSPISGHRSVSWYQQTPGQGLQFLFEYFSETQRNKGNFPGRFSGRQFSNSRSEMNVSTLELGDSALYLCASSATGGAYNSPLHFGNGTRLTVT.

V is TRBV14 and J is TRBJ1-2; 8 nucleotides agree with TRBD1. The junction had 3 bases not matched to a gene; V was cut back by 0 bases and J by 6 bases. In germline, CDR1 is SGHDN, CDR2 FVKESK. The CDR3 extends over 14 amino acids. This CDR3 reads CASSQDHRGDGYTF. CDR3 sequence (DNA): TGTGCCAGCAGCCAAGATCACAGGGGGGATGGCTACACCTTC.

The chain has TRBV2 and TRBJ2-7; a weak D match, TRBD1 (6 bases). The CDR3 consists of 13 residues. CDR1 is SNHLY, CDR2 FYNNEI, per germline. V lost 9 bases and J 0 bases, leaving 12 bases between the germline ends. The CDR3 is CASARDNSYEQYF. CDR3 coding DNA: TGTGCCAGTGCCCGGGACAACTCCTACGAGCAGTACTTC.

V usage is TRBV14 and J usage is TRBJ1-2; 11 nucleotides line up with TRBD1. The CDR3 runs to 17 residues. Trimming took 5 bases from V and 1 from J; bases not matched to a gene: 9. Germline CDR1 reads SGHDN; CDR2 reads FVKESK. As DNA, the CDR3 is TGTGCCAGCAGCACCCGGGACAGGGGGATCCTTAACTATGGCTACACCTTC. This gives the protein CASSTRDRGILNYGYTF. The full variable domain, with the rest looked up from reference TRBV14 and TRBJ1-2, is EAGVTQFPSHSVIEKGQTVTLRCDPISGHDNLYWYRRVMGKEIKFLLHFVKESKQDESGMPNNRFLAERTGGTYSTLKVQPAELEDSGVYFCASSTRDRGILNYGYTFGSGTRLTVV.

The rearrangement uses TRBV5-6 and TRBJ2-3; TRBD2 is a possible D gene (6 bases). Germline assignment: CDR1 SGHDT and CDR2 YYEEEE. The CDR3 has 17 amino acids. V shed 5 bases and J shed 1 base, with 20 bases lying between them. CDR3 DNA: TGTGCCAGCAGTTACAACCGGGACTCCCACCGCACAGATACGCAGTATTTT. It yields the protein CASSYNRDSHRTDTQYF. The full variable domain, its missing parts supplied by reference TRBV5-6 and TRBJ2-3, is DAGVTQSPTHLIKTRGQQVTLRCSPKSGHDTVSWYQQALGQGPQFIFQYYEEEERQRGNFPDRFSGHQFPNYSSELNVNALLLGDSALYLCASSYNRDSHRTDTQYFGPGTRLTVL.

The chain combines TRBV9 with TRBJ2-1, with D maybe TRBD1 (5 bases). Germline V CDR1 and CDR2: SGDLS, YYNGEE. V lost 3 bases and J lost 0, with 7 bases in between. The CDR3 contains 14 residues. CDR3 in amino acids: CASSARGSYNEQFF. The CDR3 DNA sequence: TGTGCCAGCAGCGCAAGGGGCTCCTACAATGAGCAGTTCTTC.

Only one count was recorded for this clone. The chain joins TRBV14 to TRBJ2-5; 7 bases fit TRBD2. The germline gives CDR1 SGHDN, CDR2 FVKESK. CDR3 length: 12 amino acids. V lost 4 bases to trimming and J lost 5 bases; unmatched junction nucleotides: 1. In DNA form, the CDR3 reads TGTGCCAGCAGCCCGGGAGGCGAGACCCAGTACTTC. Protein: CASSPGGETQYF.